Below, one TCR beta chain is given with its context. These data come from a study of CD8 T cells in ankylosing spondylitis. From germline, CDR1 is SEHNR and CDR2 FQNEAQ (reference sequence). V was pared by 2 bases and J by 1 base, with 8 bases between. This CDR3 has 14 residues. Quantitative 5'-RACE with molecular barcodes generated TCR beta libraries. TCRdb re-called the 5' RACE reads with MiXCR, one entry per CDR3 protein. The data contain 180,000 or so distinct CDR3 sequences, approximately 10% of them singletons. The TCR comes from a male donor with ankylosing spondylitis or in good health (not recorded which). The sequenced sample was blood, either unsorted or a sorted T cell fraction (not recorded which). The rearrangement joins TRBV7-9 to TRBJ2-5; D is ambiguous. CDR3 in amino acids: CASSLSSFQETQYF. Here the CDR3 DNA reads TGTGCCAGCAGCTTATCTTCCTTCCAAGAGACCCAGTACTTC.